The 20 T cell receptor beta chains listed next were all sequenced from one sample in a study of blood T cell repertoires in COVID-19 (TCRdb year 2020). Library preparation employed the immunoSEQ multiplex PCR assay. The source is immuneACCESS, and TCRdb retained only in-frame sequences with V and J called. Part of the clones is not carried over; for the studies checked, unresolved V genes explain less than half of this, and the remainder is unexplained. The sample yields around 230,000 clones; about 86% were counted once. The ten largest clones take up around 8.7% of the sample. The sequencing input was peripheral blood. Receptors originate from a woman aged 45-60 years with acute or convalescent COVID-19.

The CDR3 region is CASSKAGNGTGTGGNEQYF. CDR3 in DNA: TGTGCCAGCAGCAAAGCAGGAAATGGGACCGGGACAGGGGGGAACGAGCAGTACTTC. This chain joins TRBV21-1 and TRBJ2-7; no check of the table's D call, TRBD1, against the DNA was made. TRBV21-1 is an annotated pseudogene. This CDR3 is built from 19 residues.

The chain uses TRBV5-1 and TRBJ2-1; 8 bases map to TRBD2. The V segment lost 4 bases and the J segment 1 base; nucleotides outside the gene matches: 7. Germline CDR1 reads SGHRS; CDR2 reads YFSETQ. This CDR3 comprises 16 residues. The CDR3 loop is CASSPGGARSYNEQFF. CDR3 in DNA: TGCGCCAGCAGCCCGGGAGGGGCCCGATCCTACAATGAGCAGTTCTTC.

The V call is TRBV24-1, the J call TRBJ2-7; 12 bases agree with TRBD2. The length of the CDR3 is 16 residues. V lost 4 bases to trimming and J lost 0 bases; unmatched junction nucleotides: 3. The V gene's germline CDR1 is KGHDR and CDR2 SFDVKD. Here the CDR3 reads CATSDSTSGSSYEQYF. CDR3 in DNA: TGTGCCACCAGTGACTCGACTAGCGGGAGCTCCTACGAGCAGTACTTC.

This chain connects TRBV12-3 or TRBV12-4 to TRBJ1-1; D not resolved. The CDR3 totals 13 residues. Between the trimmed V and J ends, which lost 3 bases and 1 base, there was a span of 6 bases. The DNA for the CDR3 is TGTGCCAGCAGTTTGGCGGAGAACACTGAAGCTTTCTTT. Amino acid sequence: CASSLAENTEAFF.

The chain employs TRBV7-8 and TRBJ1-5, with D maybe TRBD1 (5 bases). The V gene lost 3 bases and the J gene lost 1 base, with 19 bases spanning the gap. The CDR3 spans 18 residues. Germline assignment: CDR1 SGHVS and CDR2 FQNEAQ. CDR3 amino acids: CASSFESGGWVSNQPQHF. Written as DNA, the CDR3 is TGTGCCAGCAGCTTCGAATCGGGGGGATGGGTCAGCAATCAGCCCCAGCATTTT.

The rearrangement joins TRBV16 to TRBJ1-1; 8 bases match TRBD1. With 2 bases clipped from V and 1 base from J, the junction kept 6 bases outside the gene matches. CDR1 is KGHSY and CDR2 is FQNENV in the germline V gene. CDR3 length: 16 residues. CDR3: CASSQRQGRGNTEAFF. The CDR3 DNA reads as TGTGCCAGCAGCCAAAGACAGGGGAGAGGGAACACTGAAGCTTTCTTT.

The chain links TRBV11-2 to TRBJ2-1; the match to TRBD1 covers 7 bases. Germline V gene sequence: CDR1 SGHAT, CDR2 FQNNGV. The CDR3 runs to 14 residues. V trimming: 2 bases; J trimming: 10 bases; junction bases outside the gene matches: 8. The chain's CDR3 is CASSLTRDSSEQFF. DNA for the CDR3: TGTGCCAGCAGCTTAACCCGGGACAGTTCCGAGCAGTTCTTC.

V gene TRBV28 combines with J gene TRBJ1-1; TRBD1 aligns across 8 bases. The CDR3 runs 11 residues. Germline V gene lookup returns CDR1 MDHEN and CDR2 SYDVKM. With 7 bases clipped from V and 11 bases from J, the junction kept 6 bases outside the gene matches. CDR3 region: CASTLTGAAFF. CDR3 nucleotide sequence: TGTGCCAGCACCCTGACAGGGGCGGCTTTCTTT.

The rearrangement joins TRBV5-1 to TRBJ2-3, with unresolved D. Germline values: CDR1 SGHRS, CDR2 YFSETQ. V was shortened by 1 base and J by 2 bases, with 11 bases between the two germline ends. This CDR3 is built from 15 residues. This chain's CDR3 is CASSLLEWNTDTQYF. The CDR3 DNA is TGCGCCAGCAGCTTGTTGGAGTGGAACACAGATACGCAGTATTTT.

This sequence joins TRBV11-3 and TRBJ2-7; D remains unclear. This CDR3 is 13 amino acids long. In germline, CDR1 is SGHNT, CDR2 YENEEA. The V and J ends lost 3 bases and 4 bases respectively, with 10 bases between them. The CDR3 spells CASSFSPSYEQYF. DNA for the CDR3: TGTGCCAGCAGCTTCTCCCCCTCGTACGAGCAGTACTTC.

CDR3 DNA: TGTGCCAGCTCACCAATCGACAGTATTAACTATGGCTACACCTTC. Protein: CASSPIDSINYGYTF. The genes are TRBV18 and TRBJ1-2; possibly TRBD1 for D (5 bases). This CDR3 is 15 amino acids long. The germline V and J ends were trimmed by 2 bases and 1 base, with 11 bases remaining between them. CDR1 and CDR2 (germline): KGHSH, LQKENI.

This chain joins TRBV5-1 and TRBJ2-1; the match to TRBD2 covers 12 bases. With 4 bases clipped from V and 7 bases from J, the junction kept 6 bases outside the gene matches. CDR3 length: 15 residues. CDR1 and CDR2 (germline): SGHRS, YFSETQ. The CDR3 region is CASSPLAGGMNEQFF. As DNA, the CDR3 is TGCGCCAGCAGCCCCCTAGCGGGAGGGATGAATGAGCAGTTCTTC. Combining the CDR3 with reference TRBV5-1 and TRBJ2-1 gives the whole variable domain KAGVTQTPRYLIKTRGQQVTLSCSPISGHRSVSWYQQTPGQGLQFLFEYFSETQRNKGNFPGRFSGRQFSNSRSEMNVSTLELGDSALYLCASSPLAGGMNEQFFGPGTRLTVL.

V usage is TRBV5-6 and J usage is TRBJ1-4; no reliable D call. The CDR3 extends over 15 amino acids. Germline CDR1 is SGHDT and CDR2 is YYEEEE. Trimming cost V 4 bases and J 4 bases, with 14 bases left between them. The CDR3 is CASSPGAPYNEKLFF. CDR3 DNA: TGTGCCAGCAGCCCGGGAGCACCTTATAATGAAAAACTGTTTTTT. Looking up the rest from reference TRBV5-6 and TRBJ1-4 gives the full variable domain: DAGVTQSPTHLIKTRGQQVTLRCSPKSGHDTVSWYQQALGQGPQFIFQYYEEEERQRGNFPDRFSGHQFPNYSSELNVNALLLGDSALYLCASSPGAPYNEKLFFGSGTQLSVL.

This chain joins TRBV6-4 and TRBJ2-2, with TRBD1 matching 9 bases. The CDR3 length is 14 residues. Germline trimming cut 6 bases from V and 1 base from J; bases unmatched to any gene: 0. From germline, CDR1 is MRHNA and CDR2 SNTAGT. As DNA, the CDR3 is TGTGCCAGCAGGGACAGGGGGAACACCGGGGAGCTGTTTTTT. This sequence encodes CASRDRGNTGELFF.

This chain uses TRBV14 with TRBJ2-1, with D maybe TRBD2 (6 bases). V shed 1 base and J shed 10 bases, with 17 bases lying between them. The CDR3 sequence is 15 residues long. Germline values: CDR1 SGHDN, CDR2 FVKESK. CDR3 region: CASSQVAAGVGEQFF. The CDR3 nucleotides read TGTGCCAGCAGCCAAGTAGCGGCCGGGGTAGGGGAGCAGTTCTTC.

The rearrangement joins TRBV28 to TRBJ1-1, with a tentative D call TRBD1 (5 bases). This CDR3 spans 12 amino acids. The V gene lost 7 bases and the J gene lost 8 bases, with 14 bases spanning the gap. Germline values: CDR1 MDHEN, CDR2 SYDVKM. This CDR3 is CASTYGGTEAFF. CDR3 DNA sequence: TGTGCCAGCACATACGGGGGTACGGAAGCTTTCTTT.

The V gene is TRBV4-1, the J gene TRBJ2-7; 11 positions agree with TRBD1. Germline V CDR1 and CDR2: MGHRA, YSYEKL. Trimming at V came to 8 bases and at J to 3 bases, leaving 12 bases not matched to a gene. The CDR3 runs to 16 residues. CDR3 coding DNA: TGCGCCAGCCCGACTTGTACCGGGACAGGGGGCTACGAGCAGTACTTC. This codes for CASPTCTGTGGYEQYF.

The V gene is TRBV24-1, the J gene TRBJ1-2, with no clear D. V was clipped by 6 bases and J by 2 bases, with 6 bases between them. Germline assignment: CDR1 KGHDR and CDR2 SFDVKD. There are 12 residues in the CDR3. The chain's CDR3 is CATSLGNYGYTF. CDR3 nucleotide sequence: TGTGCCACCAGTCTCGGGAACTATGGCTACACCTTC.

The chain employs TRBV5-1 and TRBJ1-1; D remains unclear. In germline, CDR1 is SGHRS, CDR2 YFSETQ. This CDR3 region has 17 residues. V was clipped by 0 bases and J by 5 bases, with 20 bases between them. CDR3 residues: CASSLEQGGVGRTEAFF. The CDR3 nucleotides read TGCGCCAGCAGCTTGGAACAAGGAGGAGTCGGTAGGACTGAAGCTTTCTTT.

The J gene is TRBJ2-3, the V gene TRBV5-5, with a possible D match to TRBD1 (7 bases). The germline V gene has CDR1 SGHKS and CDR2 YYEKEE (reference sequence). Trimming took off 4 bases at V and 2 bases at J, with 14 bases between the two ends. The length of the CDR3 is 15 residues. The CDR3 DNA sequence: TGTGCCAGCAGCCCCGCGGGACAGAACACAGATACGCAGTATTTT. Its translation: CASSPAGQNTDTQYF.